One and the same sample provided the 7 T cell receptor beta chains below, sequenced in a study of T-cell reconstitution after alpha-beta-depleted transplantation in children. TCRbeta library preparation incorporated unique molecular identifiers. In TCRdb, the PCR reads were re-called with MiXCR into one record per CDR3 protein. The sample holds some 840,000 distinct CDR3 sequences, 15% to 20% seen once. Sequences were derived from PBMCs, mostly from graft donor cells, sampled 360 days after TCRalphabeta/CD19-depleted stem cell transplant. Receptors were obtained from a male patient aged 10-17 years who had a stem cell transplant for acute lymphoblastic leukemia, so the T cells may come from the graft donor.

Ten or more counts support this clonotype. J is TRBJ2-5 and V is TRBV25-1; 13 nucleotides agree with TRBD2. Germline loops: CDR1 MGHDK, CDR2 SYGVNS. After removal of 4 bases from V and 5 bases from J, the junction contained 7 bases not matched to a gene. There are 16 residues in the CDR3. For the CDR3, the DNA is TGTGCCAGCAGTGCTGGACTAGCGGGAGTCTGGGAGACCCAGTACTTC. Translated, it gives CASSAGLAGVWETQYF.

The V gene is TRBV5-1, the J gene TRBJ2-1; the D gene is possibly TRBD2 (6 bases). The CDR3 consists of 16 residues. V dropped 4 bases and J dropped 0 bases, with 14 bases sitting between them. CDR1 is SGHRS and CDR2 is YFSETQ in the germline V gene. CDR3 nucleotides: TGCGCCAGCAGCACTTCTAGCGCTCGCTCCTACAATGAGCAGTTCTTC. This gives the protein CASSTSSARSYNEQFF.

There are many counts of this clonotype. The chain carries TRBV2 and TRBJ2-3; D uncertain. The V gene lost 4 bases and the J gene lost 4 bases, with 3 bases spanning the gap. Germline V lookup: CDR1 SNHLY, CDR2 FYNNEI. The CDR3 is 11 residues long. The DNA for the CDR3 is TGTGCCAGCAGTGCGGCAGATACGCAGTATTTT. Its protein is CASSAADTQYF.

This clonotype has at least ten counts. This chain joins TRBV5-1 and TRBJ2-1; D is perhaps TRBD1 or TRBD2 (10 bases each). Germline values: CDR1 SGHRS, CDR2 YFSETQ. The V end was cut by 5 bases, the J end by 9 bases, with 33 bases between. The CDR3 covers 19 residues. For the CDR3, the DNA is TGCGCCAGCAGGCAAGGGACAGGGGAGGTCCTAGCGGGAGTTTCTGAGCAGTTCTTC. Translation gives CASRQGTGEVLAGVSEQFF.

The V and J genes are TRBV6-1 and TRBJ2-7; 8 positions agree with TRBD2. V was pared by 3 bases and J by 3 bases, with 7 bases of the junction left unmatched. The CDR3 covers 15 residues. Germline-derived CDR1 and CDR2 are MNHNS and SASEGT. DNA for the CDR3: TGTGCCAGCAGTGACGTCGGACTAGCCGACTACGAGCAGTACTTC. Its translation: CASSDVGLADYEQYF.

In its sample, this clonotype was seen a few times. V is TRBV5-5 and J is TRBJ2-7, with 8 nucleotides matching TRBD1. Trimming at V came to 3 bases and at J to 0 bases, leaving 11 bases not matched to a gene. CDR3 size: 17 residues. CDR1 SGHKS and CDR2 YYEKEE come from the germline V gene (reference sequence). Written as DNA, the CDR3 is TGTGCCAGCAGCTGGGGACAGGTGGCCTTTAACTCCTACGAGCAGTACTTC. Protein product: CASSWGQVAFNSYEQYF.

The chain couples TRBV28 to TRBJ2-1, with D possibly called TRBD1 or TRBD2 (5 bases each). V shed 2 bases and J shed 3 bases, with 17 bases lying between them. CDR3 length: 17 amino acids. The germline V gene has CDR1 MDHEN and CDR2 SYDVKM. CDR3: CASSLRPRDLRYNEQFF. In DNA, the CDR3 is TGTGCCAGCAGTTTACGCCCCCGGGACCTTCGCTACAATGAGCAGTTCTTC.